This T cell receptor (beta chain) was identified during a study of identical twins listed by TCRdb under 2016. Regarding the study in general: To test whether fetal clonotypes persist, this study deep-sequenced TCR alpha and beta repertoires from monozygotic twins, from unrelated adults of various ages, and from cord blood. To rule out contamination, replicate twin experiments were performed at different times with different library preparation protocols.

As to this clonotype: Its antigen has not been determined. Nothing much larger sits one base from this clone, and base qualities are not available.

Only healthy Caucasian donors were included. The twin cohort consisted of three pairs of female monozygotic twins, all aged 18 to 29 years. Positive isolation kits from Invitrogen were used to isolate the CD4+ and CD8+ T cell populations. Libraries were made using 5' RACE. Sequenced using an Illumina HiSeq 2000. Template switching introduced a universal primer binding site; the final cDNA contained a unique molecular identifier, enabling accurate counting of TCR cDNA molecules. First-strand cDNA for TCR alpha and beta chains was synthesized from specific primers in the conserved constant-segment region. To control for contamination, every cDNA library was double barcoded, receiving both a SMART-Mk sample barcode and Illumina barcodes. TruSeq adapter sequences, together with Illumina sample barcodes, were added in two successive PCR steps. Sequencing of the TCR alpha and beta cDNA libraries was done on the Illumina HiSeq platform using custom primers. In the original analysis: MiGEC processed the raw reads to extract unique molecular identifiers, while MiXCR was used to determine the CDR3 positions. Recombination models were inferred per individual with the repgenHMM and IGoR tools using an EM algorithm. Shared clonotype analysis was performed with the tcR package in R, normalizing sharing by the product of cloneset sizes. To study raw recombination without the effects of thymic and clonal selection, out-of-frame nonproductive sequences were analyzed. The public sequencing data were trimmed at Q25 with fastp and processed into clonotypes with MiXCR by TCRdb, which kept only in-frame beta chains. Rows are unified per CDR3 protein, each entry keeping the most common DNA and genes. TCRdb's processing, not the study's, gives the V and J calls here. The sample data list around 490,000 distinct CDR3 sequences, and roughly 15% of these were observed just once. The ten largest clonotypes hold around 0.4% of the sample.

Paper-wide results and their limitations: Out-of-frame TCR alpha sequences shared between twins showed an excess of low generation-probability sequences compared with coincidental sharing between unrelated individuals. Excess twin sharing in beta out-of-frame sequences was weaker because fewer shared sequences lowered the signal-to-noise ratio. In monozygotic twins, recombination models systematically underestimated out-of-frame TCR alpha sharing, but the models matched the sharing seen between unrelated individuals. Conclusions relied on cross-sectional statistical analysis, since the same donors could not be followed over many years. Zero-insertion analyses could be partly confounded by invariant T cells such as MAIT and iNKT, although diverse VJ usage argued against such confounding for most clonotypes. Fewer insertions were carried by abundant cord blood beta clonotypes, a similar but weaker trend appeared in young adult naive repertoires, and no such trend appeared in memory repertoires.

CDR1 SGHDN and CDR2 FVKESK are derived from the germline V gene. A distance of 7 bases separates the germline ends of V and J, which lose 1 base and 4 bases respectively. There are 14 amino acids in the CDR3, from cysteine to phenylalanine inclusive. Of all the DNA, just the CDR3 is kept, 42 bases in frame from base 1. These data were also filed under a second study, of yellow fever vaccine responses in identical twins. Drawing on the second study: The T cell response to vaccination in identical twins was reported by the authors to appear partly convergent and partly personalized. The study precisely tracked vaccine-responding T cell clones in identical twins.

The source material was CD4+ T cells sorted from blood. This chain is built from TRBV14 and TRBJ2-2; the D gene lacks a confident call. The clonotype comes from a woman aged 18-35 years in good health. The CDR3 sequence is CASSQVPGTGELFF. The sequenced DNA: TGTGCCAGCAGCCAAGTCCCAGGCACCGGGGAGCTGTTTTTT.